This TCR beta chain was identified in a study of cytomegalovirus exposure and HLA in healthy donors. Whole-study context: HLA-typed donors were the source of about 85 million unique TCRs held in an early data release. Broader study findings: Among immune exposure information, only CMV serostatus was available.

Primers included in the PCR were 60 Vbeta and 13 Jbeta primers. The protocol was immunoSEQ multiplex PCR, while the TCRdb copy is restricted to in-frame clones and leaves out a portion. The sample yields roughly 120,000 clones, 75% to 85% seen once. This clone was observed a single time. Its target is unknown. In germline, CDR1 is LNHNV, CDR2 YYDKDF (reference sequence). The CDR3 consists of 16 residues. The junction had 9 bases not matched to a gene; V was cut back by 6 bases and J by 2 bases. The chain recombines TRBV15 with TRBJ2-7, with 11 bases fitting TRBD1. The sequence was collected from a young man in good health and CMV-seropositive. The source material was PBMCs. The CDR3 DNA reads TGTGCCACCAGGAACCCAGGGGACAGGGGGACCTACGAGCAGTACTTC. Amino acids: CATRNPGDRGTYEQYF. Combining the CDR3 with reference TRBV15 and TRBJ2-7 gives the whole variable domain DAMVIQNPRYQVTQFGKPVTLSCSQTLNHNVMYWYQQKSSQAPKLLFHYYDKDFNNEADTPDNFQSRRPNTSFCFLDIRSPGLGDTAMYLCATRNPGDRGTYEQYFGPGTRLTVT.